The 24 T cell receptor beta chains below were found in one sample sequenced in a study of response to subunit inactivated influenza vaccine. MiXCR, run by TCRdb on the RT-PCR reads, gives a single entry per CDR3 protein. The profile shows 500,000 or so distinct CDR3 sequences, 11% of them singletons. Specimen: PBMCs from blood, collected 45 days after vaccination. The receptors originated from a man aged 45-60 years who received an inactivated influenza vaccine.

This clonotype was counted ten times or more. The chain uses TRBV5-1 and TRBJ2-1, with 11 bases lining up with TRBD2. V lost 1 base, J lost 4 bases, and 7 bases stayed unmatched. The germline gives CDR1 SGHRS, CDR2 YFSETQ. The length of the CDR3 is 17 residues. The CDR3 DNA follows: TGCGCCAGCAGCTTGCGCCTACTAGCGGGAGCTTACAATGAGCAGTTCTTC. Translating it yields CASSLRLLAGAYNEQFF. Based on the CDR3 plus reference TRBV5-1 and TRBJ2-1, the full variable domain is KAGVTQTPRYLIKTRGQQVTLSCSPISGHRSVSWYQQTPGQGLQFLFEYFSETQRNKGNFPGRFSGRQFSNSRSEMNVSTLELGDSALYLCASSLRLLAGAYNEQFFGPGTRLTVL.

The chain is built from TRBV7-9 and TRBJ2-5, with D tentatively TRBD2 (6 bases). This CDR3 spans 15 amino acids. Germline CDR1 SEHNR, CDR2 FQNEAQ (reference sequence). Between the trimmed V and J ends, which lost 1 base and 3 bases, there was a span of 12 bases. CDR3 residues: CASSLVVAAEETQYF. CDR3 DNA: TGTGCCAGCAGCTTAGTTGTAGCGGCGGAAGAGACCCAGTACTTC.

The table lists this clonotype with many counts. V and J are TRBV20-1 and TRBJ2-1; maybe TRBD1 (6 bases). V lost 2 bases and J 9 bases, leaving 20 bases between the germline ends. CDR3 length: 15 residues. Germline V gene sequence: CDR1 DFQATT, CDR2 SNEGSKA (reference sequence). For the CDR3, the DNA is TGCAGTGCTAGAATTCCGGGACAAACGCTCGGTGAGCAGTTCTTC. It is translated as CSARIPGQTLGEQFF.

The chain employs TRBV4-2 and TRBJ1-6; a possible D gene is TRBD1 (5 bases). Trimming stripped 0 bases from V and 7 bases from J, with 10 bases between. Germline CDR1 reads LGHNA; CDR2 reads YNFKEQ. The CDR3 contains 15 residues. The CDR3 DNA sequence: TGTGCCAGCAGCCAAGAGGCAGGGAGGAATTCACCCCTCCACTTT. The encoded protein is CASSQEAGRNSPLHF.

This clonotype was found many times. The chain recombines TRBV5-1 with TRBJ2-2; 11 nucleotides match TRBD2. V shed 4 bases and J 5 bases; nucleotides not matched to a gene: 1. The CDR3 runs 14 residues. Per the germline V gene, CDR1 is SGHRS and CDR2 is YFSETQ. CDR3 nucleotide sequence: TGCGCCAGCAGCCGGACTAGCGGGACCGGGGAGCTGTTTTTT. As protein: CASSRTSGTGELFF.

This clonotype showed up just a few times. This chain connects TRBV4-3 to TRBJ2-3, with 11 bases aligning to TRBD2. V lost 1 base, J lost 4 bases, and 7 bases stayed unmatched. Germline V gives CDR1 LGHNA, CDR2 YSLEER. The CDR3 covers 17 residues. The CDR3 loop reads CASSQGFRLAGPDTQYF. CDR3 DNA sequence: TGCGCCAGCAGCCAAGGTTTTCGACTAGCGGGACCAGATACGCAGTATTTT.

This clonotype was picked up a small number of times. This CDR3 reads CASRQGAAGQPQHF. As DNA, the CDR3 is TGTGCCAGCAGGCAGGGGGCGGCCGGTCAGCCCCAGCATTTT. This chain joins TRBV12-3 or TRBV12-4 and TRBJ1-5; TRBD1 matches 8 bases. The CDR3 extends over 14 amino acids. Unmatched junction bases numbered 7, after V lost 6 bases and J lost 6 bases.

This rearrangement joins TRBV4-3 to TRBJ2-2, with 9 bases that match TRBD1. The V and J ends lost 0 bases and 7 bases, in that order; junction bases with no gene match: 9. CDR3 length: 17 amino acids. CDR1 and CDR2 from the germline V gene are LGHNA and YSLEER. This CDR3 is CASSQDWDRDQYGELFF. The CDR3 DNA reads as TGCGCCAGCAGCCAAGACTGGGACAGGGATCAATACGGGGAGCTGTTTTTT.

The chain uses TRBV7-9 and TRBJ2-3; the D gene is possibly TRBD2 (5 bases). V was cut by 5 bases and J by 6 bases, with 21 bases left in between. Germline CDR1 SEHNR, CDR2 FQNEAQ (reference sequence). This CDR3 is 16 amino acids long. The CDR3 DNA is TGTGCCAGCAGCCCCCCCGGGCCCGGGAACTTGGATACGCAGTATTTT. Amino acids: CASSPPGPGNLDTQYF. Drawing the rest from reference TRBV7-9 and TRBJ2-3, the complete variable domain is DTGVSQNPRHKITKRGQNVTFRCDPISEHNRLYWYRQTLGQGPEFLTYFQNEAQLEKSRLLSDRFSAERPKGSFSTLEIQRTEQGDSAMYLCASSPPGPGNLDTQYFGPGTRLTVL.

The chain uses TRBV2 and TRBJ2-6, with TRBD1 identical over 7 bases. The CDR3 contains 16 residues. Germline lookup yields CDR1 SNHLY and CDR2 FYNNEI. V lost 4 bases and J lost 2; bases outside the gene matches: 5. The CDR3 DNA reads as TGTGCCAGCAGTGCGCAACAGGGGACTGGGGCCAACGTCCTGACTTTC. It encodes CASSAQQGTGANVLTF.

This clonotype has at least ten counts. CDR3 in DNA: TGCAGCGTTGAAGGGGTTGGCCGTTGGTTCTTC. Translation gives CSVEGVGRWFF. This sequence joins TRBV29-1 and TRBJ2-1, with D hard to call. Trimming left V 1 base short and J 15 bases short, with 13 bases between. CDR3 length: 11 residues. Germline V CDR1 and CDR2: SQVTM, ANQGSEA.

V gene TRBV5-1 combines with J gene TRBJ1-4, with D possibly being TRBD1 (5 bases). The ends were cut back, 5 bases at V and 8 bases at J, with 13 bases in the middle. This CDR3 has 13 amino acids. Germline CDR1 SGHRS, CDR2 YFSETQ. CDR3 bases: TGCGCCAGCAGAACGTCGCGGGGCGAAAAACTGTTTTTT. Its protein is CASRTSRGEKLFF.

This sequence joins TRBV7-8 and TRBJ2-7; 16 bases are a match to TRBD2. CDR1 is SGHVS, CDR2 FQNEAQ, per germline. V lost 5 bases, J lost 2 bases, and 6 bases stayed unmatched. The CDR3 contains 17 residues. The CDR3 here is CASSPGLAGGPAYEQYF. The CDR3 DNA sequence: TGTGCCAGCAGCCCGGGACTAGCGGGAGGGCCTGCCTACGAGCAGTACTTC.

This chain uses TRBV6-5 with TRBJ2-7, with D possibly TRBD1 on 6 matching bases. Germline CDR1 reads MNHEY; CDR2 reads SVGAGI. Trimming took off 2 bases at V and 0 bases at J, with 11 bases between the two ends. The CDR3 runs 15 residues. The chain's CDR3 is CASSYRQDNSYEQYF. As DNA, the CDR3 is TGTGCCAGCAGTTACCGACAGGATAACTCCTACGAGCAGTACTTC.

The V call is TRBV7-3, the J call TRBJ2-1; D unclear. This CDR3 contains 15 residues. V lost 4 bases and J lost 0, with 10 bases in between. Germline values: CDR1 SGHTA, CDR2 FQGTGA. Here the CDR3 reads CASSYQQSSYNEQFF. The DNA of the CDR3 is TGTGCCAGCAGCTACCAACAGAGCTCCTACAATGAGCAGTTCTTC.

In nucleotides, the CDR3 is TGTGCCAGCAGCTACCGAACCGGGACAGCAAATGAAAAACTGTTTTTT. Protein: CASSYRTGTANEKLFF. V is TRBV7-9 and J is TRBJ1-4, with TRBD1 matching over 7 bases. Germline V gene lookup returns CDR1 SEHNR and CDR2 FQNEAQ (reference sequence). The CDR3 runs 16 residues. Trimming cost V 4 bases and J 5 bases; bases outside gene matches: 10. Full variable domain (outside the CDR3, taken from reference TRBV7-9 and TRBJ1-4): DTGVSQNPRHKITKRGQNVTFRCDPISEHNRLYWYRQTLGQGPEFLTYFQNEAQLEKSRLLSDRFSAERPKGSFSTLEIQRTEQGDSAMYLCASSYRTGTANEKLFFGSGTQLSVL.

V and J are TRBV28 and TRBJ2-7, with a possible D match to TRBD1 (6 bases). In germline, CDR1 is MDHEN, CDR2 SYDVKM. V lost 6 bases to trimming and J lost 2 bases, with 17 bases between them. This CDR3 comprises 15 residues. The CDR3 sequence: CASRSRRDTAYEQYF. The CDR3 nucleotides read TGTGCCAGCAGGAGTCGCCGGGACACAGCCTACGAGCAGTACTTC.

This clonotype was seen more than once but under ten times. This sequence joins TRBV2 and TRBJ2-4; perhaps TRBD1 as D (6 bases). The CDR3 runs 12 residues. Germline assignment: CDR1 SNHLY and CDR2 FYNNEI. Trimming removed 6 bases from V and 12 bases from J, with 15 bases in between. CDR3 region: CASRPARGNQYF. CDR3 nucleotide sequence: TGTGCCAGCAGGCCCGCCAGGGGAAATCAGTACTTC.

This clonotype appeared many times. This chain uses TRBV15 with TRBJ2-3, with D perhaps matching TRBD1 or TRBD2 (6 bases each). V was cut by 4 bases and J by 6 bases, with 11 bases left in between. Germline-derived CDR1 and CDR2 are LNHNV and YYDKDF (reference sequence). This CDR3 contains 13 residues. The CDR3 nucleotides are TGTGCCACCAGCATCCGAGGGGGGGATACGCAGTATTTT. Its translation: CATSIRGGDTQYF.

The V call is TRBV7-9, the J call TRBJ2-7, with D tentatively TRBD1 (6 bases). The germline V gene has CDR1 SEHNR and CDR2 FQNEAQ (reference sequence). Trimming pared 5 bases from V and 2 bases from J, leaving 10 bases between. CDR3 length: 13 residues. Here the CDR3 DNA reads TGTGCCAGCAGCCCCTGGACAGCCTACGAGCAGTACTTC. It encodes CASSPWTAYEQYF.

This clonotype was found a few times. The chain is built from TRBV5-5 and TRBJ1-1; 10 nucleotides agree with TRBD1. Germline V CDR1 and CDR2: SGHKS, YYEKEE (reference sequence). CDR3 length: 14 residues. Trimming cost V 0 bases and J 10 bases; bases outside gene matches: 6. DNA of the CDR3: TGTGCCAGCAGCTTGGGACAGGGGGCGCATGGAGCTTTCTTT. Amino acids: CASSLGQGAHGAFF.

The chain has TRBV12-3 or TRBV12-4 and TRBJ2-7, with D uncertain. The V gene lost 3 bases and the J gene lost 6 bases, with 9 bases spanning the gap. This CDR3 has 12 residues. CDR3 in DNA: TGTGCCAGCAGTTTTATTCTCTCCGAGCAGTACTTC. This translates into CASSFILSEQYF.

The V call is TRBV18, the J call TRBJ2-3; a weak D match, TRBD1 (6 bases). Germline CDR1 is KGHSH and CDR2 is LQKENI. The CDR3 covers 12 residues. Trimming removed 3 bases at V and 5 bases at J, with 6 bases between. CDR3: CASSPTGDTQYF. The DNA of the CDR3 is TGTGCCAGCTCACCGACAGGAGATACGCAGTATTTT. Full variable domain (missing parts from reference TRBV18 and TRBJ2-3): NAGVMQNPRHLVRRRGQEARLRCSPMKGHSHVYWYRQLPEEGLKFMVYLQKENIIDESGMPKERFSAEFPKEGPSILRIQQVVRGDSAAYFCASSPTGDTQYFGPGTRLTVL.

The sample holds a few counts of this clonotype. The rearrangement uses TRBV4-2 and TRBJ2-7; 11 nucleotides align to TRBD2. The CDR3 covers 16 residues. The germline V gene encodes CDR1 LGHNA and CDR2 YNFKEQ. With 4 bases clipped from V and 5 bases from J, the junction kept 10 bases outside the gene matches. CDR3 coding DNA: TGTGCCAGCAGCCCGCTTAGCGGGGGGGGACGAGACGAGCAGTACTTC. Protein sequence: CASSPLSGGGRDEQYF.